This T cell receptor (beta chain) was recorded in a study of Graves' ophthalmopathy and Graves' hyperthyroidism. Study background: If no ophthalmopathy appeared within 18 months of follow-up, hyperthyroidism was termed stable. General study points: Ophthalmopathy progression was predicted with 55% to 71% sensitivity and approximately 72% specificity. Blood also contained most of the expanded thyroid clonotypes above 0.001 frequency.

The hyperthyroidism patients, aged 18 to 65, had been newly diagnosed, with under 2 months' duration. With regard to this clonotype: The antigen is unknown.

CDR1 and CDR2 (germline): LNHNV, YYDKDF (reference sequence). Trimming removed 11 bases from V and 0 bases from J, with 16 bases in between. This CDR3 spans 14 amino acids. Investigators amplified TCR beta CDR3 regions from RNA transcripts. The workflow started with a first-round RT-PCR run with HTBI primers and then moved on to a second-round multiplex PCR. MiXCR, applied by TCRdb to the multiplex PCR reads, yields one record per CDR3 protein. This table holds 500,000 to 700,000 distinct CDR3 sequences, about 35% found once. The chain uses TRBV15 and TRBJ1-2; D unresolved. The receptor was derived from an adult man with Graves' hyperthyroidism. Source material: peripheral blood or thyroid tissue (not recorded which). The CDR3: CAWSKSGPNYGYTF. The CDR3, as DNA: TGTGCCTGGAGTAAATCGGGCCCTAACTATGGCTACACCTTC.